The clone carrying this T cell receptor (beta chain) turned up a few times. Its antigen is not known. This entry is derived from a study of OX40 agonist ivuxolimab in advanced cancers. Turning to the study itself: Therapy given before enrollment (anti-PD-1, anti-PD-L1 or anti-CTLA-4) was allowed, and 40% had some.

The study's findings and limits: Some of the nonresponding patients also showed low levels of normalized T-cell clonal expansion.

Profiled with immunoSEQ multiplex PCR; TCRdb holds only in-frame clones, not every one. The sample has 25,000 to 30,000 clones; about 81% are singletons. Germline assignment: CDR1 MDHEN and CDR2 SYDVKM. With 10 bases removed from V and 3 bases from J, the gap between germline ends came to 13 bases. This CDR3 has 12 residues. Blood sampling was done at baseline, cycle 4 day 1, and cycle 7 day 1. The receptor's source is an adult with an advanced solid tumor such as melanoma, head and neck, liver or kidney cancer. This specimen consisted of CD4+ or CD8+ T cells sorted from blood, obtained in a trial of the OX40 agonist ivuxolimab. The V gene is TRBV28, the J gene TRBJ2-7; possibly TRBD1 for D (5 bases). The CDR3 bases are TGTGCCACCGCGCAACAGGTCTACGAGCAGTACTTC. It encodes CATAQQVYEQYF.